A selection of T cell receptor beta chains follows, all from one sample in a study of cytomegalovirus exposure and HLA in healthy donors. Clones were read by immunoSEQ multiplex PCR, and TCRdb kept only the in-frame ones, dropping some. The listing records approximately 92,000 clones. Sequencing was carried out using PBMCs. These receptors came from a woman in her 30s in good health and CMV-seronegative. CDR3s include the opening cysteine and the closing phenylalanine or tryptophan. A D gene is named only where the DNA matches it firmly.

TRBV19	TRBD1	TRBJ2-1	TGTGCCAGTACCCGAGGGACAGGGGGACTAACCTCCTACAATGAGCAGTTCTTC	CASTRGTGGLTSYNEQFF
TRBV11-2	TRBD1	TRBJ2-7	TGTGCCAGCAGCCAGACAGGGGGCGACCACGAGCAGTACTTC	CASSQTGGDHEQYF
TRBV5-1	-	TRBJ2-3	TGCGCCAGCAGCTTGGGCCAGGGGAAGGATACGCAGTATTTT	CASSLGQGKDTQYF
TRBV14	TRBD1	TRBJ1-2	TGTGCCAGCAGCACTACAGGGGATCTCCTTCTTAACTATGGCTACACCTTC	CASSTTGDLLLNYGYTF
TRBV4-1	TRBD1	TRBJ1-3	TGCGCCAGCAGCCAAGACAGGGGGCACGGAAACACCATATATTTT	CASSQDRGHGNTIYF
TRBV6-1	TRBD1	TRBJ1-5	TGTGCCAGCAGTGAAGCGGACAGGAGGCGCAATCAGCCCCAGCATTTT	CASSEADRRRNQPQHF
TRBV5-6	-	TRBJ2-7	TGTGCCAGCAGCCCAGACGGGGGAACCTACGAGCAGTACTTC	CASSPDGGTYEQYF
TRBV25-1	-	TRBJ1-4	TGTGCCAGCAGTGAAAGGGCCTTCCGGGGAACTAATGAAAAACTGTTTTTT	CASSERAFRGTNEKLFF
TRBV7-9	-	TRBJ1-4	TGTGCCAGCAGCTCACAGGGAAGTGAAAAACTGTTTTTT	CASSSQGSEKLFF
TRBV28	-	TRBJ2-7	TGTGCCAGCAATGGGATGACAGGATCCTACGAGCAGTACTTC	CASNGMTGSYEQYF
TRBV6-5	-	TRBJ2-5	TGTGCCAGCAGATCAATCGGGAGCAGCACGGAGACCCAGTACTTC	CASRSIGSSTETQYF
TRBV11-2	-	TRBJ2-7	TGTGCCAGCAGCGTTATAAGCATGGCGGAAGGCTCCTACGAGCAGTACTTC	CASSVISMAEGSYEQYF
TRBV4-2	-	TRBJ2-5	TGTGCCAGCAGCATCGGCGGAACCCAAGAGACCCAGTACTTC	CASSIGGTQETQYF
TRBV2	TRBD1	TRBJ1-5	TGTGCCAGCAGCAACAGGGGGCGTCAGCCCCAGCATTTT	CASSNRGRQPQHF
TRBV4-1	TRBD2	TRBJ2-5	TGCGCCAGCAGCCGGATTTGGGCTAGCGGGAAGGCGGCGGAGACCCAGTACTTC	CASSRIWASGKAAETQYF
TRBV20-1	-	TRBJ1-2	TGCAGTGCCCCTTTGCGGGGCTACACCTTC	CSAPLRGYTF
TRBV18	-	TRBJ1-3	TGTGCCAGCGGCCGGACAGACTCATCTGGAAACACCATATATTTT	CASGRTDSSGNTIYF
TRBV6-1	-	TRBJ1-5	TGTGCCAGCACTCTAACAGGGAATAGCAATCAGCCCCAGCATTTT	CASTLTGNSNQPQHF
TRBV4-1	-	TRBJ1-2	TGCGCCAGCAGCCAAACCGGACAGAGGCCTAACTATGGCTACACCTTC	CASSQTGQRPNYGYTF
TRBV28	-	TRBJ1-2	TGTGCCACCGAACAGAACCTTAACTATGGCTACACCTTC	CATEQNLNYGYTF
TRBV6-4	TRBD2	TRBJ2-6	TGTGCCAGCAGTGGGACTAGCGGTGGGGCCAACGTCCTGACTTTC	CASSGTSGGANVLTF
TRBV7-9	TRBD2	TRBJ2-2	TGTGCCAGCAGCTTAGGGAGCGGGAGCCCCGGGGAGCTGTTTTTT	CASSLGSGSPGELFF
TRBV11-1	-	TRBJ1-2	TGTGCCAGCAGCATGGAATCGACAGAAGGCTACACCTTC	CASSMESTEGYTF
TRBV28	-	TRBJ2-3	TGTGCCAGCATCCTGAACAGGGATCGCACAGATACGCAGTATTTT	CASILNRDRTDTQYF
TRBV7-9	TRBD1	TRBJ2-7	TGTGCCAGCAGCCCGAGCGACAGGGGACCCAACCCATGGTACGAGCAGTACTTC	CASSPSDRGPNPWYEQYF
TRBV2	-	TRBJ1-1	TGTGCCAGCAGTGCGATCCGGGAAACTAACACTGAAGCTTTCTTT	CASSAIRETNTEAFF
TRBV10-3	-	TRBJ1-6	TGTGCCATCAGTGAGCCCGACAGGAAAAATTCACCCCTCCACTTT	CAISEPDRKNSPLHF
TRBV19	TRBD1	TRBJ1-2	TGTGCCAGTAGACGAGACAGGGTCTCGGACTATGGCTACACCTTC	CASRRDRVSDYGYTF
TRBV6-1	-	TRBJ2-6	TGTGCCAGCACCGGACAGATCTCTGGGGCCAACGTCCTGACTTTC	CASTGQISGANVLTF